This entry concerns a single T cell receptor (beta chain). Its target is unknown. With 0 bases removed from V and 7 bases from J, the gap between germline ends came to 10 bases. The CDR3 consists of 13 residues. Germline V gives CDR1 SGHRS, CDR2 YFSETQ. The sample belongs to a study of T cells in localized non-small cell lung cancer. Regarding the study as a whole: Clonality of T cells reached its maximum in uninvolved adjacent lung, surpassing tumor. Median detection of top 100 tumor clones in adjacent lung was around 57 clones. Sequencing covered just one tumor region, so heterogeneity cannot be ruled out. Higher blood T cell density tracked longer overall survival.

The protocol was immunoSEQ multiplex PCR, while the TCRdb copy is restricted to in-frame clones and leaves out a portion. Among 70,000 to 100,000 clones listed, around 84% were seen once. Sequenced here: peripheral blood, sampled before any cancer treatment. This sequence originates from a female donor older than 55 with stage I lung adenocarcinoma. This chain uses TRBV5-1 with TRBJ1-2, with no clear D. The CDR3 sequence is CASSLDSLVGYTF. CDR3 DNA: TGCGCCAGCAGCTTGGACAGCCTGGTTGGCTACACCTTC.